This TCR beta chain was profiled in a study of blood T cell repertoires in COVID-19 (dated by TCRdb to the early 2020s). Some background on the complete study: The collaborator samples originated in the United States, Italy and Spain and spanned the acute and convalescent phases of COVID-19. The prospective study material was composed of cDNA or gDNA derived from T cells, B-cell-depleted T cells, or PBMCs. Deeply sampled blood TCRbeta repertoires from subjects exposed to, actively infected with, or recovered from COVID-19 were included in the dataset. The repertoires were released in a freely available public database meant as a resource for research on the immune response to SARS-CoV-2. The samples were drawn from two sources: the first 160 participants of the ongoing ImmuneRACE study, and over 1,000 subjects contributed by 6 global collaborators. A de-identified subject ID, COVID-19 status, age in years and sex were almost always included in the sample metadata. HLA class I and class II types, where available, came from metadata supplied by the sample provider rather than from assay-based typing.

Overall study results and their limits: Clinical and demographic metadata were provided uncurated, with the amount varying by source and participant.

V was cut back by 1 base and J by 7 bases, leaving a gap of 7 bases between them. For CDR1 and CDR2, the germline V gene (reference sequence) lists DFQATT and SNEGSKA. From cysteine to phenylalanine, the CDR3 is 11 amino acids long. The CDR3 DNA has 33 bases and is translated from base 1. As concerns this clone: Its antigen remains undetermined. Base qualities are not provided; no much larger clone lies one nucleotide away.

The immunoSEQ Assay, a bias-controlled multiplex PCR, was used to amplify TCRbeta CDR3 regions from genomic DNA. The paper's processing steps were these. Within the assay, amplification of reference gene primers was used to estimate how many nucleated cells each sample contained. Sequence reads were collapsed and filtered to measure the absolute abundance of every unique TCRbeta CDR3 rearrangement. For each sample, productive Simpson clonality was calculated by taking the square root of Simpson's diversity index across productive rearrangements. This immuneACCESS table, as held by TCRdb, lists in-frame sequences with V and J called but not all clones. Of the missing ones, under half trace to an unresolved V gene in checked studies; the others have no known cause. V and J calls and clone size follow that table, whereas D and trimming were derived from the DNA. The sample table shows hundreds of thousands of clones, and 85% to 90% are seen once. The top ten hold roughly 10% of the sample.

In the prospective study, participants were about 18 to 95 years old, resided in 20 to 30 geographic areas of the United States, and were enrolled through a virtual design. In the prospective study, cohorts were assigned on the basis of participant-reported clinical history obtained from a screening survey and a study questionnaire. Recovered participants in ImmuneRACE Cohort 3 were defined as having two consecutive negative NP/OP PCR tests, clearance from a healthcare professional, or resolution of symptoms. In the prospective study, mobile phlebotomists collected whole blood, serum and a nasopharyngeal or oropharyngeal swab from each participant. Prospective study participants could optionally give additional blood draws and questionnaires over an approximately two-month period. Blood samples from the prospective study were shipped frozen or at room temperature prior to DNA extraction.

This TCR came from a man aged 40-55 years who had recovered from COVID-19. The chain uses TRBV20-1 and TRBJ1-1, with a tentative D gene TRBD1 over 6 matching bases. The sequencing input was PBMCs or T cells enriched from blood (not recorded which). The CDR3 region reads CSARADSEAFF. The DNA sequence is as follows: TGCAGTGCTAGAGCGGACAGTGAAGCTTTCTTT.